This is a list of T cell receptor beta chains from one sample in a study of vaccination effects on CD4 cells after COVID-19. Assay used: immunoSEQ multiplex PCR; TCRdb lists only in-frame clones, some missing. The sample records tens of thousands of clones, around two thirds being singletons. The antigens of these receptors remain unknown. The input for sequencing was CD4+ T cells from PBMCs cultured with HCoV-229E spike peptides, taken after COVID-19 vaccination. These receptors originate from a human donor who received a COVID-19 vaccine. The CDR3 runs from the conserved cysteine through the conserved F or W. The order of the fields is V gene, clone size, D gene, J gene, CDR3 DNA, CDR3 protein. The D gene is left open where the match is weak. Clone size is stated in some rows and not others, as once, few, many or a class when expanded.

TRBV14	once	-	TRBJ1-4	TGTGCCAGCAGCCAAGTTCCGGGGTGGCTGTTTTTT	CASSQVPGWLFF
TRBV9	once	-	TRBJ2-4	TGTGCCAGCAGCGTAGGGTCCCCCCCAAACATTCAGTACTTC	CASSVGSPPNIQYF
TRBV7-3	-	-	TRBJ2-3	TGTGCCAGCAGCTTAAGCAGCAGGTTCACAGATACGCAGTATTTT	CASSLSSRFTDTQYF
TRBV19	-	TRBD1	TRBJ2-5	TGTGCCAGTAGTATTACAGGGGGTGTGGAGACCCAGTACTTC	CASSITGGVETQYF
TRBV6-5	-	-	TRBJ1-3	TGTGCCAGCAGTAGGGGATTCGGCGGAAACACCATATATTTT	CASSRGFGGNTIYF
TRBV12-3/TRBV12-4	-	-	TRBJ2-5	TGTGCCAGCAGTTTAAACTTCCAAGAGACCCAGTACTTC	CASSLNFQETQYF
TRBV6-2/TRBV6-3	once	TRBD2	TRBJ2-1	TGTGCCAGCAGTCTCCGGACTAGCGATGAGCAGTTCTTC	CASSLRTSDEQFF
TRBV2	few	-	TRBJ1-5	TGTGCCAGCGTCCGTCAGGCGAATCAGCCCCAGCATTTT	CASVRQANQPQHF
TRBV5-5	-	-	TRBJ1-4	TGTGCCAGCAGCTCCCGGGACGGGGGTTATGAAAAACTGTTTTTT	CASSSRDGGYEKLFF
TRBV5-1	-	-	TRBJ1-6	TGCGCCAGCAGCCTCGACATTTTGGGTTCACCCCTCCACTTT	CASSLDILGSPLHF
TRBV24-1	-	TRBD2	TRBJ2-5	TGTGCCACCAGTGATTTAAGCGGGGGGGCGTCAGAGACCCAGTACTTC	CATSDLSGGASETQYF
TRBV9	-	-	TRBJ2-5	TGTGCCAGCAGCGTAGAAGGGTGGAGGGGAGAGACCCAGTACTTC	CASSVEGWRGETQYF
TRBV20-1	-	-	TRBJ2-3	TGCAGTGCTAGTTCAAATACGCAGTATTTT	CSASSNTQYF
TRBV7-3	-	-	TRBJ2-1	TGTGCCAGCAGCTTAACGGGGGGTCCCTACAATGAGCAGTTCTTC	CASSLTGGPYNEQFF
TRBV3-1/TRBV3-2	medium-sized	-	TRBJ2-2	TGTGCCAGCAGCCAGCAGGGCTCCAACACCGGGGAGCTGTTTTTT	CASSQQGSNTGELFF
TRBV5-5	few	-	TRBJ1-6	TGTGCCAGCAGCTTGCAACGAGATTCACCCCTCCACTTT	CASSLQRDSPLHF
TRBV30	once	-	TRBJ1-2	TGTGCCTGGAGTGGGGGCTATGGCTACACCTTC	CAWSGGYGYTF
TRBV10-3	-	-	TRBJ1-2	TGTGCCATCAGTGAGACGCAGGGGAGTACTCATGGCTACACCTTC	CAISETQGSTHGYTF
TRBV3-1/TRBV3-2	few	-	TRBJ1-5	TGTGCCAGCAGCCAAGAAGAGACCAATCAGCCCCAGCATTTT	CASSQEETNQPQHF
TRBV6-5	few	TRBD1	TRBJ1-2	TGTGCCAGCAGCCGGGACAGAAAGGACTATGGCTACACCTTC	CASSRDRKDYGYTF
TRBV30	-	-	TRBJ2-1	TGTGCCTGGAGGCTAGGGGCCTCGGACTGGTACAAGAATGAGCAGTTCTTC	CAWRLGASDWYKNEQFF
TRBV7-8	-	-	TRBJ2-5	TGTGCCAGCAGCTTAGTGGTAGGGAGGGAGACCCAGTACTTC	CASSLVVGRETQYF
TRBV6-5	-	-	TRBJ1-1	TGTGCCAGCAGTTACACCAAGAACACTGAAGCTTTCTTT	CASSYTKNTEAFF
TRBV6-6	-	TRBD2	TRBJ2-4	TGTGCCAGCAGTTACGGGGCGGGGGGCGCGAAAAACATTCAGTACTTC	CASSYGAGGAKNIQYF
TRBV29-1	-	-	TRBJ1-2	TGCAGCGTTGAGCAGGCCCGGGGTGGCTACACCTTC	CSVEQARGGYTF
TRBV28	-	-	TRBJ1-1	TGTGCCAGCAGTTCGGAGGGGGTGAGCACTGAAGCTTTCTTT	CASSSEGVSTEAFF
TRBV7-8	-	-	TRBJ2-5	TGTGCCAGCAGCTTACGTCGGTACGAAAGAGAGACCCAGTACTTC	CASSLRRYERETQYF
TRBV5-1	-	-	TRBJ1-1	TGCGCCAGCAACTCCAACACTGAAGCTTTCTTT	CASNSNTEAFF
TRBV10-3	-	TRBD1	TRBJ1-3	TGTGCCATCAGTCCGGGACAGGGGGAGGTTGCTGGAAACACCATATATTTT	CAISPGQGEVAGNTIYF
TRBV18	-	-	TRBJ2-2	TGTGCCAGCTCACCTCGCAAGGGGCTCGGGGAGCTGTTTTTT	CASSPRKGLGELFF
TRBV24-1	-	-	TRBJ1-5	TGTGCCACCAGCGCGGGGGTGTTTGGCAATCAGCCCCAGCATTTT	CATSAGVFGNQPQHF
TRBV30	few	-	TRBJ1-6	TGTGCCTGGAGTTCCCCCCGTTTGGATTCACCCCTCCACTTT	CAWSSPRLDSPLHF
TRBV9	-	TRBD2	TRBJ2-5	TGTGCCAGCAGCGGGGGGACTAGCTCTTCAGAGACCCAGTACTTC	CASSGGTSSSETQYF
TRBV30	-	-	TRBJ2-3	TGTGCCTGGAGTGCCCGACAAGATACGCAGTATTTT	CAWSARQDTQYF
TRBV7-3	-	-	TRBJ2-5	TGTGCCAGCAGGCATAGAGGGGGGCAAGAGACCCAGTACTTC	CASRHRGGQETQYF
TRBV5-1	-	-	TRBJ2-3	TGCGCCAGCAGCTTGTTCACCTTGGGCACAGATACGCAGTATTTT	CASSLFTLGTDTQYF
TRBV29-1	-	-	TRBJ1-2	TGCAGCGTTGAAGATTTGGGTAAACTAGGCTACACCTTC	CSVEDLGKLGYTF
TRBV7-2	-	-	TRBJ2-1	TGTGCCAGCAGCTTTGGGGGTGCGGGTGAGCAGTTCTTC	CASSFGGAGEQFF
TRBV5-4	once	-	TRBJ2-2	TGTGCCAGCAGCTTGGTTTTTGGGGGGTTGGCCGGGGAGCTGTTTTTT	CASSLVFGGLAGELFF
TRBV9	-	TRBD2	TRBJ2-5	TGTGCCAGCAGCCCTGGACTAGCGGGGGTAGGGCGAGAGACCCAGTACTTC	CASSPGLAGVGRETQYF
TRBV29-1	-	-	TRBJ1-5	TGCAGCGTTCGCCATGACGACAATCAGCCCCAGCATTTT	CSVRHDDNQPQHF
TRBV7-8	-	-	TRBJ1-6	TGTGCCAGCAGCTTAGGCAGGGAGGGAAGATCACCCCTCCACTTT	CASSLGREGRSPLHF
TRBV9	-	-	TRBJ1-3	TGTGCCAGCAGCCGAGGCGAAAACACCATATATTTT	CASSRGENTIYF
TRBV6-6	-	TRBD1	TRBJ1-6	TGTGCCAGCAGTCACCCGGACAGGAGTATTCCACCCCTCCACTTT	CASSHPDRSIPPLHF
TRBV24-1	-	-	TRBJ1-5	TGTGCCACCAGTGATACGGACCGGGGCAATCAGCCCCAGCATTTT	CATSDTDRGNQPQHF
TRBV19	-	TRBD1	TRBJ2-3	TGTGCCAGTAAGGGGAGACCGGGACAGGGATTCCGCACAGATACGCAGTATTTT	CASKGRPGQGFRTDTQYF
TRBV3-1/TRBV3-2	-	-	TRBJ2-2	TGTGCCAGCAGTTCAATGGGGGGGAACACCGGGGAGCTGTTTTTT	CASSSMGGNTGELFF
TRBV29-1	-	-	TRBJ2-1	TGCAGCGTTGCTGAGCGGGCCTACAATGAGCAGTTCTTC	CSVAERAYNEQFF
TRBV12-3/TRBV12-4	-	-	TRBJ1-5	TGTGCCAGCAGTGGCGACAGAAATCAGCCCCAGCATTTT	CASSGDRNQPQHF
TRBV5-1	-	TRBD2	TRBJ2-5	TGCGCCAGCAGCACACTAGCGGCAAATCAAGAGACCCAGTACTTC	CASSTLAANQETQYF
TRBV29-1	-	-	TRBJ1-1	TGCAGCGTTGTGGGCATCGGAGGGGTGAACACTGAAGCTTTCTTT	CSVVGIGGVNTEAFF
TRBV14	-	TRBD1	TRBJ2-2	TGTGCCAGCAGCCAAGTCACAGGGGGCACCGGGGAGCTGTTTTTT	CASSQVTGGTGELFF
TRBV6-2/TRBV6-3	-	-	TRBJ2-1	TGTGCCAGCAGTCCCCAAGGGGGCTCCTACAATGAGCAGTTCTTC	CASSPQGGSYNEQFF
TRBV19	once	-	TRBJ1-5	TGTGCCAGTAGTCTTACTAGCAATCAGCCCCAGCATTTT	CASSLTSNQPQHF
TRBV6-1	-	TRBD2	TRBJ2-1	TGTGCCAGCAGTGATGGAGCGGGGGGATTGTATGAGCAGTTCTTC	CASSDGAGGLYEQFF